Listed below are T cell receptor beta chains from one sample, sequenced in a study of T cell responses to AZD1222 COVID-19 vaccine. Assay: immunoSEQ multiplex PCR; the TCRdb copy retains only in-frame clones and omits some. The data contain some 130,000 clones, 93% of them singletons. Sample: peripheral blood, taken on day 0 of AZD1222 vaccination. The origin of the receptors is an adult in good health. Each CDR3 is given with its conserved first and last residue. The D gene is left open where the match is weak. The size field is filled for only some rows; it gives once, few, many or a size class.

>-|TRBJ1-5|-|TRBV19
TGTGCCAGTAGTGGGTCGTACTTCCGGCCCCAGCATTTT
CASSGSYFRPQHF
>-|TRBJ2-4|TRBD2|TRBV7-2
TGTGCCAGCAGCTTGGGGGGGACCAAAAACATTCAGTACTTC
CASSLGGTKNIQYF
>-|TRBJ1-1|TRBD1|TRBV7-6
TGTGCCAGCAGCCAGGAGGGACAGGGGAACACTGAAGCTTTCTTT
CASSQEGQGNTEAFF
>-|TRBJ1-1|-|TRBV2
TGTGCCAGCAGTGCCCGACAGAGGATGAACACTGAAGCTTTCTTT
CASSARQRMNTEAFF
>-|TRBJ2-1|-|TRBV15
TGTGCCACCAGCAGAGATGGGGGGAATGAGCAGTTCTTC
CATSRDGGNEQFF
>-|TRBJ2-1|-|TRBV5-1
TGCGCCAGCAGCTTGGGAGGGGGATTTCTATACAATGAGCAGTTCTTC
CASSLGGGFLYNEQFF
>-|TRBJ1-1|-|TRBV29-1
TGCAGCGTTGGGTGGGGGTTCGGCACTGAAGCTTTCTTT
CSVGWGFGTEAFF
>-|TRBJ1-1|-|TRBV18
TGTGCCAGCTCAGATGCGCCCACTGAAGCTTTCTTT
CASSDAPTEAFF
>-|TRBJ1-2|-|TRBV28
TGTGCCAGCAGTTTCGAACCGACTGCTGGCTACACCTTC
CASSFEPTAGYTF
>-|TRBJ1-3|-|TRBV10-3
TGTGCCATCAGTGAGTCGAAGGGGTCTGGAAACACCATATATTTT
CAISESKGSGNTIYF
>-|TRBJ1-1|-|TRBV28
TGTGCCAGCGAAAGAGACCGGGGGACTGAAGCTTTCTTT
CASERDRGTEAFF
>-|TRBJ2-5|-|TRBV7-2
TGTGCCAGCAGCGGTCGGATTCAAGAGACCCAGTACTTC
CASSGRIQETQYF
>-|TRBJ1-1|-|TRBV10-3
TGTGCCATCAGCCTTGACGTGGGGAACACTGAAGCTTTCTTT
CAISLDVGNTEAFF
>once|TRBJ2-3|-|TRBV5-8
TGTGCCAGCAAAGTTGAGGTCAGGGTTTCAGATACGCAGTATTTT
CASKVEVRVSDTQYF
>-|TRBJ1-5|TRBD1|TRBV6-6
TGTGCCAGCAGAGACAGGGACCAGCCCCAGCATTTT
CASRDRDQPQHF
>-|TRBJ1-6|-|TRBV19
TGTGCCAGTTCACAGGGAGTGAATTCACCCCTCCACTTT
CASSQGVNSPLHF
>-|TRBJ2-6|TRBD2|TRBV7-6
TGTGCCAGCAGCCCATCGCTAGCGGGGGGAGTACCGCGCAACGTCCTGACTTTC
CASSPSLAGGVPRNVLTF
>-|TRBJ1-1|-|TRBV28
TGTGCCAGCAGGGAAGTCATGAACACTGAAGCTTTCTTT
CASREVMNTEAFF
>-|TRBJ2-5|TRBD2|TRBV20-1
TGCAGTGCCGGGGCGGGAGGGCCGAAGGACTTC
CSAGAGGPKDF
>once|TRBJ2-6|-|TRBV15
TGTGCCACCAGCTGGGAGACGGGAATACTCTCTGGGGCCAACGTCCTGACTTTC
CATSWETGILSGANVLTF
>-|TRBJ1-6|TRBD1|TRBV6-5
TGTGCCAGCAGTTACTCCCGGGACAGGGTTTCACCCCTCCACTTT
CASSYSRDRVSPLHF
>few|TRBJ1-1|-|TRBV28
TGTGCCAGCAGTTTCCCGACAAACACTGAAGCTTTCTTT
CASSFPTNTEAFF
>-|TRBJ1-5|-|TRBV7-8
TGTGCCAGCAGCCCGGTCCTTAGCAATCAGCCCCAGCATTTT
CASSPVLSNQPQHF
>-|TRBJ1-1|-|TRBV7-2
TGTGCCAGCAGCTCCCGAGGGAAGACTGAAGCTTTCTTT
CASSSRGKTEAFF
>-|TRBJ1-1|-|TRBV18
TGTGCCAGCTCACCAGGGACTGGAACTGAAGCTTTCTTT
CASSPGTGTEAFF
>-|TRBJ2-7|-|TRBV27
TGTGCCAGCACTTTATCACATCTCTCCTACGAGCAGTACTTC
CASTLSHLSYEQYF
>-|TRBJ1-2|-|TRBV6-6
TGTGCCAGCAGTTACGTTGCGGGTGCTACTAACTATGGCTACACCTTC
CASSYVAGATNYGYTF
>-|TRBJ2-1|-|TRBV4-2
TGTGCCAGAGTCCTTGCGGGTTACAATGAGCAGTTCTTC
CARVLAGYNEQFF
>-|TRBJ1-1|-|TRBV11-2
TGTGCCAGCAGCTTCGGCGCTGAAGCTTTCTTT
CASSFGAEAFF
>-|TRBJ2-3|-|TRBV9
TGTGCCAGCAGCGTAGTCGGGACACTCACAGATACGCAGTATTTT
CASSVVGTLTDTQYF
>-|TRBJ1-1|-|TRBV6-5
TGTGCCAGCAGTCGGGGGATGAACACTGAAGCTTTCTTT
CASSRGMNTEAFF
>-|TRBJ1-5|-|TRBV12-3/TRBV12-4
TGTGCCAGCAGGGGGACAAGCCAGCCCCAGCATTTT
CASRGTSQPQHF